These 27 T cell receptor beta chains originate from one sample sequenced in a study of T cell responses to AZD1222 COVID-19 vaccine. Libraries were prepared by immunoSEQ multiplex PCR; TCRdb keeps only in-frame clonotypes and omits some of them. The sample lists 130,000 or so clones; approximately 92% were seen once. Sequences were derived from peripheral blood, sampled 28 days after the second AZD1222 dose. All receptors come from an adult who received the AZD1222 COVID-19 vaccine.

The J gene is TRBJ1-2, the V gene TRBV7-8, with 9 positions matching TRBD1. Germline V gives CDR1 SGHVS, CDR2 FQNEAQ. This CDR3 has 16 amino acids. V dropped 5 bases and J dropped 6; count of bases not matched to a gene: 13. The CDR3 nucleotides are TGTGCCAGCAGCGCCCGGCCCGGGACAGGGATTCATGGCTACACCTTC. Amino acids: CASSARPGTGIHGYTF.

The chain has TRBV12-3 or TRBV12-4 and TRBJ1-5; 8 bases are shared with TRBD1. This CDR3 has 13 amino acids. V trimming: 5 bases; J trimming: 8 bases; junction bases outside the gene matches: 5. CDR3: CASSSQQGEPQHF. The CDR3 region has the DNA TGTGCCAGCAGTAGCCAACAGGGGGAGCCCCAGCATTTT.

This chain links TRBV24-1 with TRBJ2-2; D is possibly TRBD1 (6 bases). CDR1 is KGHDR, CDR2 SFDVKD, per germline. V lost 7 bases and J lost 0, with 8 bases in between. CDR3 size: 14 residues. The CDR3 loop is CATRRTANTGELFF. The CDR3 nucleotides are TGTGCCACCAGAAGGACAGCGAACACCGGGGAGCTGTTTTTT.

This clone was counted between two and nine times. CDR3: CASSMEAGANTGELFF. The CDR3 DNA sequence: TGTGCCAGTAGTATGGAAGCGGGAGCGAACACCGGGGAGCTGTTTTTT. V gene TRBV19 combines with J gene TRBJ2-2, with 8 bases fitting TRBD2. The CDR3 totals 16 residues. The junction had 3 bases not matched to a gene; V was cut back by 3 bases and J by 0 bases. Germline V lookup: CDR1 LNHDA, CDR2 SQIVND (reference sequence).

This clone was picked up a small number of times. The DNA of the CDR3 is TGTGCCAGCAGCCAAGACAGGATTCAGCCCCAGCATTTT. Protein: CASSQDRIQPQHF. V is TRBV3-1 (or the pseudogene TRBV3-2) and J is TRBJ1-5; D gene ambiguous. V lost 0 bases and J 6 bases, leaving 6 bases between the germline ends. Per germline, CDR1 LGHDT and CDR2 YNNKEL (reference sequence). The CDR3 has 13 residues.

The V call is TRBV5-1, the J call TRBJ1-6; D gene uncertain. Trimming took 3 bases from V and 4 from J, leaving 11 bases between them. The CDR3 is 15 residues long. Germline values: CDR1 SGHRS, CDR2 YFSETQ. CDR3 in DNA: TGCGCCAGCAGCTCCGCCGGATCTTATAATTCACCCCTCCACTTT. Residues: CASSSAGSYNSPLHF.

The chain employs TRBV9 and TRBJ1-3; D remains unclear. Trimming removed 5 bases from V and 4 bases from J, with 7 bases in between. The germline gives CDR1 SGDLS, CDR2 YYNGEE. The CDR3 consists of 12 residues. The CDR3 loop is CASRGAGNTIYF. CDR3 nucleotide sequence: TGTGCCAGCAGGGGAGCGGGAAACACCATATATTTT.

In its sample, this clone was seen a few times. The chain recombines TRBV5-1 with TRBJ2-5; D is unresolved. The length of the CDR3 is 14 residues. The germline CDR1 and CDR2 sequences are SGHRS and YFSETQ. V lost 2 bases to trimming and J lost 5 bases, with 13 bases between them. The CDR3 DNA reads TGCGCCAGCAGCTTAGGCAGCGTTATGGAGACCCAGTACTTC. Translation: CASSLGSVMETQYF.

The CDR3 loop reads CASSLGWGINTGELFF. CDR3 sequence (DNA): TGCGCCAGCAGCTTGGGTTGGGGAATAAACACCGGGGAGCTGTTTTTT. The V and J genes are TRBV5-1 and TRBJ2-2; D ambiguous. Germline V CDR1 and CDR2: SGHRS, YFSETQ. Trimming stripped 0 bases from V and 2 bases from J, with 11 bases between. CDR3 size: 16 residues.

The chain recombines TRBV12-3 or TRBV12-4 with TRBJ1-1, with D uncertain. The CDR3 consists of 13 residues. V lost 6 bases to trimming and J lost 0 bases, with 8 bases between them. CDR3 bases: TGTGCCAGCAGCGACTACATGAACACTGAAGCTTTCTTT. It translates to CASSDYMNTEAFF.

The V gene is TRBV6-5, the J gene TRBJ1-2; TRBD1 aligns across 10 bases. The germline gives CDR1 MNHEY, CDR2 SVGAGI. The CDR3 length is 15 residues. Trimming at V came to 0 bases and at J to 8 bases, leaving 6 bases not matched to a gene. This CDR3 is CASSYSVGTGVGYTF. Here the CDR3 DNA reads TGTGCCAGCAGTTACTCGGTTGGGACAGGGGTCGGCTACACCTTC.

This chain links TRBV7-6 with TRBJ1-4; 10 nucleotides line up with TRBD1. With 4 bases clipped from V and 8 bases from J, the junction kept 10 bases outside the gene matches. This CDR3 has 16 amino acids. Germline V gene lookup returns CDR1 SGHVS and CDR2 FNYEAQ. CDR3 sequence: CASSSIRGQGNEKLFF. The CDR3 DNA sequence: TGTGCCAGCAGCTCGATCCGGGGACAGGGGAACGAAAAACTGTTTTTT.

This chain joins TRBV27 and TRBJ1-1; D call uncertain. V dropped 0 bases and J dropped 4 bases, with 12 bases sitting between them. The V gene's germline CDR1 is MNHEY and CDR2 SMNVEV (reference sequence). The CDR3 spans 15 residues. The CDR3 spells CASSLSKVRGTEAFF. The CDR3 DNA reads TGTGCCAGCAGTTTATCGAAGGTGAGAGGCACTGAAGCTTTCTTT.

The chain joins TRBV9 to TRBJ2-1; TRBD2 matches at 14 bases. Germline V gene sequence: CDR1 SGDLS, CDR2 YYNGEE. V shed 3 bases and J 9 bases; nucleotides not matched to a gene: 8. The CDR3 runs to 16 residues. CDR3 coding DNA: TGTGCCAGCAGCGCCCCGGGACTAGCGGGAGAGGTTGAGCAGTTCTTC. It is translated as CASSAPGLAGEVEQFF.

The V call is TRBV6-2 or TRBV6-3, the J call TRBJ1-2; TRBD1 agrees at 7 bases. The CDR3 extends over 14 amino acids. Germline CDR1 is MNHEY and CDR2 is SVGEGT. Unmatched junction bases numbered 10, after V lost 4 bases and J lost 8 bases. The CDR3 DNA reads as TGTGCCAGCAGTTCCCACAGGGGCGGTGGAGGCTACACCTTC. Translated, it gives CASSSHRGGGGYTF.

V is TRBV6-1 and J is TRBJ2-7; 10 bases match TRBD1. The germline gives CDR1 MNHNS, CDR2 SASEGT. The CDR3 length is 14 residues. V lost 6 bases to trimming and J lost 2 bases; unmatched junction nucleotides: 4. In DNA form, the CDR3 reads TGTGCCAGCAGCCAAGGACAGGGGGCCTACGAGCAGTACGTC. Its translation is CASSQGQGAYEQYV.

This chain uses TRBV12-5 with TRBJ1-5; D is uncertain. The CDR3 consists of 13 residues. Trimming took off 3 bases at V and 2 bases at J, with 5 bases between the two ends. Germline V gives CDR1 LGHNT, CDR2 FRNRAP. Here the CDR3 reads CASGFSGNQPQHF. The CDR3 nucleotides read TGTGCTAGTGGTTTCTCCGGCAATCAGCCCCAGCATTTT. Full variable domain (remainder filled in from reference TRBV12-5 and TRBJ1-5): DARVTQTPRHKVTEMGQEVTMRCQPILGHNTVFWYRQTMMQGLELLAYFRNRAPLDDSGMPKDRFSAEMPDATLATLKIQPSEPRDSAVYFCASGFSGNQPQHFGDGTRLSIL.

This clone was observed a few times. The chain couples TRBV6-5 to TRBJ1-2, with 10 bases matching TRBD1. CDR1 is MNHEY and CDR2 is SVGAGI in the germline V gene. V lost 6 bases, J lost 6 bases, and 1 base stayed unmatched. This CDR3 spans 12 amino acids. The CDR3 here is CASSGQGDGYTF. CDR3 bases: TGTGCCAGCAGCGGACAGGGGGATGGCTACACCTTC.

This clone came up once. V and J are TRBV11-2 and TRBJ1-2; D unresolved. The CDR3 runs to 14 residues. CDR1 and CDR2 from the germline V gene are SGHAT and FQNNGV. V lost 5 bases and J 1 base, leaving 11 bases between the germline ends. The DNA of the CDR3 is TGTGCCAGCAGCCTAAACGAATTTAACTATGGCTACACCTTC. It is translated as CASSLNEFNYGYTF.

The chain links TRBV19 to TRBJ2-7; 9 bases align to TRBD2. The CDR3 runs 17 residues. Germline values: CDR1 LNHDA, CDR2 SQIVND (reference sequence). With 10 bases clipped from V and 4 bases from J, the junction kept 20 bases outside the gene matches. CDR3 loop: CATAFTQRAGGPYEQYV. CDR3 nucleotides: TGTGCCACCGCATTCACTCAAAGGGCGGGAGGGCCTTACGAGCAGTACGTC.

The V gene is TRBV11-2, the J gene TRBJ1-2; 8 nucleotides agree with TRBD1. Trimming removed 3 bases from V and 5 bases from J; junction bases left unmatched: 2. The CDR3 sequence is 13 residues long. Germline V CDR1 and CDR2: SGHAT, FQNNGV. The CDR3 bases are TGTGCCAGCAGCTTGGGACAGGCTTATGGCTACACCTTC. Translating gives CASSLGQAYGYTF.

The count of this clone is one. The rearrangement uses TRBV2 and TRBJ1-1, with a weak D call TRBD1 (5 bases). V shed 2 bases and J shed 6 bases, with 16 bases lying between them. This CDR3 region has 15 residues. CDR1 and CDR2 from the germline V gene are SNHLY and FYNNEI. The CDR3 loop reads CASSEIQGTGAEAFF. For the CDR3, the DNA is TGTGCCAGCAGTGAAATTCAGGGAACGGGGGCTGAAGCTTTCTTT. Drawing the rest from reference TRBV2 and TRBJ1-1, the complete variable domain is EPEVTQTPSHQVTQMGQEVILRCVPISNHLYFYWYRQILGQKVEFLVSFYNNEISEKSEIFDDQFSVERPDGSNFTLKIRSTKLEDSAMYFCASSEIQGTGAEAFFGQGTRLTVV.

CDR3 region: CASRREITDTEAFF. The CDR3 DNA reads TGCGCCAGCCGCCGGGAAATTACGGACACTGAAGCTTTCTTT. This chain uses TRBV5-1 with TRBJ1-1; D is undetermined. The CDR3 is 14 amino acids. Looked up from germline, CDR1 is SGHRS and CDR2 is YFSETQ. Trimming pared 7 bases from V and 3 bases from J, leaving 16 bases between.

The V call is TRBV7-3, the J call TRBJ2-1, with 11 bases that match TRBD2. This CDR3 comprises 17 residues. The V and J ends lost 5 bases and 10 bases, in that order; junction bases with no gene match: 16. Looked up from germline, CDR1 is SGHTA and CDR2 is FQGTGA. The CDR3, as DNA: TGTGCCAGCAGCGCCACCTCGACTAGCGGGGCCTCCGGGGAGCAGTTCTTC. Amino acid sequence: CASSATSTSGASGEQFF.

This clone has a single count. V usage is TRBV5-1 and J usage is TRBJ2-2; 8 bases are a match to TRBD2. Germline V gene lookup returns CDR1 SGHRS and CDR2 YFSETQ. The CDR3 runs to 14 residues. Germline trimming cut 4 bases from V and 7 bases from J; bases unmatched to any gene: 6. As DNA, the CDR3 is TGCGCCAGCAGCCCGCGGGAGGAGGGCGGGGAGCTGTTTTTT. It codes for CASSPREEGGELFF.

The chain combines TRBV4-1 with TRBJ1-1; no clear D gene. The V and J ends lost 5 bases and 1 base respectively, with 14 bases between them. Germline assignment: CDR1 MGHRA and CDR2 YSYEKL. The CDR3 contains 15 residues. CDR3 DNA sequence: TGCGCCAGCAGCGTCTGGGAGGCCGGGAACACTGAAGCTTTCTTT. Translating it yields CASSVWEAGNTEAFF.

V is TRBV5-1 and J is TRBJ2-2, with 7 bases matching TRBD1. Germline loops: CDR1 SGHRS, CDR2 YFSETQ. The junction had 2 bases not matched to a gene; V was cut back by 7 bases and J by 2 bases. CDR3 size: 13 residues. DNA of the CDR3: TGCGCCAGCCGGGACAGCAACACCGGGGAGCTGTTTTTT. It specifies CASRDSNTGELFF. Full variable domain (outside the CDR3, taken from reference TRBV5-1 and TRBJ2-2): KAGVTQTPRYLIKTRGQQVTLSCSPISGHRSVSWYQQTPGQGLQFLFEYFSETQRNKGNFPGRFSGRQFSNSRSEMNVSTLELGDSALYLCASRDSNTGELFFGEGSRLTVL.